These 28 T cell receptor beta chains originate from one sample sequenced in a study of OX40 agonist ivuxolimab in advanced cancers. The table came from immunoSEQ multiplex PCR; TCRdb's copy has only in-frame clones and leaves some out. There are under 85,000 clones in the sample; just over 85% occur only once, and 1.9% lies in the top ten. The sequences come from CD4+ or CD8+ T cells sorted from blood, collected in a trial of the OX40 agonist ivuxolimab. These receptor sequences come from an adult with an advanced solid tumor such as melanoma, head and neck, liver or kidney cancer.

The V gene is TRBV7-2, the J gene TRBJ2-1; D ambiguous. The CDR3 is 15 amino acids. CDR1 SGHTA and CDR2 FQGNSA come from the germline V gene. Trimming removed 5 bases at V and 9 bases at J, with 20 bases between. The CDR3 here is CASSPGLISGSEQFF. The DNA for the CDR3 is TGTGCCAGCAGCCCCGGCCTCATATCAGGAAGTGAGCAGTTCTTC.

The CDR3: CASSGQGATEAFF. The CDR3 DNA reads as TGTGCCAGCAGTGGACAGGGGGCAACTGAAGCTTTCTTT. The chain is built from TRBV7-2 and TRBJ1-1; the match to TRBD1 covers 11 bases. Unmatched junction bases numbered 2, after V lost 6 bases and J lost 5 bases. This CDR3 has 13 amino acids. Per the germline V gene, CDR1 is SGHTA and CDR2 is FQGNSA.

The chain links TRBV5-4 to TRBJ2-3; D might be TRBD1 or TRBD2, each matching 5 bases. The CDR3 contains 12 residues. V lost 5 bases, J lost 8 bases, and 12 bases lay in between. From germline, CDR1 is SGHNT and CDR2 YYREEE (reference sequence). In nucleotides, the CDR3 is TGTGCCAGCAGGGGTAGTGGGGGTACGCAGTATTTT. It codes for CASRGSGGTQYF. The whole variable domain, filled in from reference TRBV5-4 and TRBJ2-3, reads ETGVTQSPTHLIKTRGQQVTLRCSSQSGHNTVSWYQQALGQGPQFIFQYYREEENGRGNFPPRFSGLQFPNYSSELNVNALELDDSALYLCASRGSGGTQYFGPGTRLTVL.

V and J are TRBV4-1 and TRBJ2-6; D perhaps matches TRBD1 (5 bases). Germline V gives CDR1 MGHRA, CDR2 YSYEKL. There are 18 residues in the CDR3. Trimming removed 1 base at V and 0 bases at J, with 13 bases between. DNA of the CDR3: TGCGCCAGCAGCCAAGTTTCTTACAGGTCCTCTGGGGCCAACGTCCTGACTTTC. Its protein product is CASSQVSYRSSGANVLTF.

This chain joins TRBV14 and TRBJ2-7, with D tentatively TRBD2 (5 bases). The germline V and J ends were trimmed by 1 base and 3 bases, with 16 bases remaining between them. CDR3 length: 16 residues. The germline gives CDR1 SGHDN, CDR2 FVKESK. The CDR3: CASSQASSGSIYEQYF. Written as DNA, the CDR3 is TGTGCCAGCAGCCAAGCTTCGAGCGGTAGTATCTACGAGCAGTACTTC.

J is TRBJ1-1 and V is TRBV7-2; the match to TRBD1 covers 8 bases. The V and J ends lost 5 bases and 5 bases, in that order; junction bases with no gene match: 7. Germline V lookup: CDR1 SGHTA, CDR2 FQGNSA. The CDR3 totals 14 residues. The CDR3 sequence: CASSPQGAVTEAFF. The CDR3 DNA reads as TGTGCCAGCAGCCCGCAGGGGGCGGTTACTGAAGCTTTCTTT.

The chain uses TRBV5-1 and TRBJ2-2; D is unclear. V dropped 5 bases and J dropped 4 bases, with 12 bases sitting between them. Germline V gene lookup returns CDR1 SGHRS and CDR2 YFSETQ. The CDR3 length is 14 residues. The CDR3 nucleotides read TGCGCCAGCAGGGGTGAACTTTCCACCGGGGAGCTGTTTTTT. Its translation: CASRGELSTGELFF.

This chain links TRBV5-1 with TRBJ2-3; no clear D. The CDR3 spans 13 residues. V lost 1 base to trimming and J lost 4 bases, with 7 bases between them. Germline assignment: CDR1 SGHRS and CDR2 YFSETQ. CDR3: CASSLNPADTQYF. DNA for the CDR3: TGCGCCAGCAGCTTGAACCCGGCAGATACGCAGTATTTT.

A few counts support this clone. The chain carries TRBV10-3 and TRBJ1-4; D unclear. V lost 0 bases to trimming and J lost 5 bases, with 7 bases between them. The germline CDR1 and CDR2 sequences are ENHRY and SYGVKD. The CDR3 spans 14 residues. The CDR3: CAISESYGNEKLFF. CDR3 DNA: TGTGCCATCAGTGAGTCGTATGGGAATGAAAAACTGTTTTTT.

CDR3 bases: TGTGCCAGCAGTCCAACCCCGGCGCGTACGCAGTATTTT. Its translation is CASSPTPARTQYF. The chain employs TRBV28 and TRBJ2-3; D gene uncertain. Between the trimmed V and J ends, which lost 5 bases and 8 bases, there was a span of 14 bases. Germline V lookup: CDR1 MDHEN, CDR2 SYDVKM. The CDR3 has 13 amino acids.

The chain joins TRBV2 to TRBJ2-5; D is unresolved. Trimming took 11 bases from V and 4 from J, leaving 20 bases between them. The CDR3 contains 14 residues. From germline, CDR1 is SNHLY and CDR2 FYNNEI. Written as DNA, the CDR3 is TGTGCCGGCCAAAAAGAGAGGACGGCAGAGACCCAGTACTTC. It specifies CAGQKERTAETQYF.

The rearrangement uses TRBV7-8 and TRBJ1-1; no reliable D call. The CDR3 extends over 14 amino acids. CDR1 is SGHVS, CDR2 FQNEAQ, per germline. V gave up 3 bases and J gave up 1 base, with 9 bases separating them. The CDR3 DNA is TGTGCCAGCAGCTTTACCGGAAGGAACACTGAAGCTTTCTTT. It encodes CASSFTGRNTEAFF.

The V gene is TRBV30, the J gene TRBJ1-1; D gene uncertain. Germline CDR1 and CDR2: GTSNPN and SVGIG (reference sequence). The CDR3 sequence is 11 residues long. V lost 0 bases, J lost 8 bases, and 7 bases lay in between. The DNA for the CDR3 is TGTGCCTGGAGTGTTGAGGGCGAAGCTTTCTTT. Translation gives CAWSVEGEAFF.

This chain uses TRBV12-5 with TRBJ2-6; D remains unclear. Trimming shortened V by 6 bases and J by 0 bases, and 9 bases separated the two germline ends. The CDR3 length is 15 residues. Germline CDR1 LGHNT, CDR2 FRNRAP. CDR3 nucleotide sequence: TGTGCTAGTGGACTTGGAAACTCTGGGGCCAACGTCCTGACTTTC. It translates to CASGLGNSGANVLTF.

This sequence joins TRBV7-2 and TRBJ2-1, with 10 positions matching TRBD2. Germline values: CDR1 SGHTA, CDR2 FQGNSA. The CDR3 length is 15 residues. The J segment lost 2 bases and the V segment lost 2 bases, leaving 0 bases of the junction unmatched. CDR3 in amino acids: CASSLSGGAYNEQFF. CDR3 in DNA: TGTGCCAGCAGCTTAAGCGGGGGGGCCTACAATGAGCAGTTCTTC. Full variable domain (rest looked up from reference TRBV7-2 and TRBJ2-1): GAGVSQSPSNKVTEKGKDVELRCDPISGHTALYWYRQSLGQGLEFLIYFQGNSAPDKSGLPSDRFSAERTGGSVSTLTIQRTQQEDSAVYLCASSLSGGAYNEQFFGPGTRLTVL.

The CDR3 sequence is CASSLVSGRSNQPQHF. The CDR3 nucleotides are TGTGCCAGCAGCTTAGTATCGGGTCGGAGCAATCAGCCCCAGCATTTT. The chain employs TRBV7-2 and TRBJ1-5; D is uncertain. The CDR3 totals 16 residues. Germline values: CDR1 SGHTA, CDR2 FQGNSA. Trimming cost V 1 base and J 1 base, with 11 bases left between them.

The chain combines TRBV15 with TRBJ1-2, with 7 positions matching TRBD1. CDR1 LNHNV and CDR2 YYDKDF come from the germline V gene (reference sequence). CDR3 length: 16 residues. V shed 0 bases and J 3 bases; nucleotides not matched to a gene: 7. The CDR3 protein is CATSREPGQDYYGYTF. DNA for the CDR3: TGTGCCACCAGCAGAGAGCCAGGACAGGACTACTATGGCTACACCTTC.

V and J are TRBV6-5 and TRBJ1-4, with D maybe TRBD1 (6 bases). The CDR3 totals 15 residues. Germline V lookup: CDR1 MNHEY, CDR2 SVGAGI. Trimming stripped 5 bases from V and 0 bases from J, with 10 bases between. CDR3 residues: CASSNAGATNEKLFF. The CDR3 DNA reads TGTGCCAGCAGTAACGCAGGGGCAACTAATGAAAAACTGTTTTTT.

The CDR3 spells CASSQEWRGTSAHTQYF. The CDR3 DNA is TGCGCCAGCAGCCAAGAGTGGAGGGGGACTAGCGCTCATACGCAGTATTTT. The gene calls are TRBV4-3 and TRBJ2-3; 10 bases align to TRBD2. This CDR3 comprises 17 residues. The V segment lost 0 bases and the J segment 7 bases; nucleotides outside the gene matches: 10. The germline V gene encodes CDR1 LGHNA and CDR2 YSLEER.

The rearrangement links TRBV9 to TRBJ2-5, with 7 positions matching TRBD2. CDR3 length: 15 residues. V gave up 3 bases and J gave up 5 bases; unmatched junction bases: 10. Germline V CDR1 and CDR2: SGDLS, YYNGEE. The chain's CDR3 is CASSASGGSRETQYF. CDR3 bases: TGTGCCAGCAGCGCCAGTGGCGGGAGTCGGGAGACCCAGTACTTC.

The chain uses TRBV18 and TRBJ2-3; D unclear. CDR1 KGHSH and CDR2 LQKENI come from the germline V gene. This CDR3 is 17 amino acids long. Trimming removed 4 bases at V and 0 bases at J, with 17 bases between. CDR3 in amino acids: CASSQTTVRLSTDTQYF. DNA for the CDR3: TGTGCCAGCTCACAAACGACTGTACGGTTAAGCACAGATACGCAGTATTTT.

The chain couples TRBV5-4 to TRBJ2-1, with 7 bases that match TRBD1. The J segment lost 7 bases and the V segment lost 4 bases, leaving 14 bases of the junction unmatched. The CDR3 consists of 16 residues. CDR1 SGHNT and CDR2 YYREEE come from the germline V gene (reference sequence). CDR3 sequence reads: CASSPQTQGPTNEQFF. As DNA, the CDR3 is TGTGCCAGCAGCCCGCAAACACAGGGGCCGACGAATGAGCAGTTCTTC. Filled out from reference TRBV5-4 and TRBJ2-1, the complete variable domain reads ETGVTQSPTHLIKTRGQQVTLRCSSQSGHNTVSWYQQALGQGPQFIFQYYREEENGRGNFPPRFSGLQFPNYSSELNVNALELDDSALYLCASSPQTQGPTNEQFFGPGTRLTVL.

J is TRBJ2-1 and V is TRBV7-3; no reliable D call. The germline gives CDR1 SGHTA, CDR2 FQGTGA. The germline V and J ends were trimmed by 6 bases and 5 bases, with 11 bases remaining between them. The CDR3 covers 13 residues. The CDR3 DNA reads TGTGCCAGCAGTTTTGAACGGGACAATGAGCAGTTCTTC. It translates to CASSFERDNEQFF.

V and J are TRBV10-3 and TRBJ2-4; 9 positions agree with TRBD1. V was pared by 3 bases and J by 2 bases, with 5 bases of the junction left unmatched. Germline V gene sequence: CDR1 ENHRY, CDR2 SYGVKD. CDR3 length: 16 amino acids. The CDR3 sequence is CAISDYGTGTKNIQYF. CDR3 nucleotide sequence: TGTGCCATCAGTGACTACGGGACAGGGACCAAAAACATTCAGTACTTC.

The chain uses TRBV10-3 and TRBJ2-7, with 8 bases aligning to TRBD1. CDR1 ENHRY and CDR2 SYGVKD come from the germline V gene. The CDR3 contains 14 residues. V was pared by 1 base and J by 6 bases, with 5 bases of the junction left unmatched. The CDR3 sequence: CAISEYGQGGEQYF. For the CDR3, the DNA is TGTGCCATCAGTGAGTACGGACAGGGTGGCGAGCAGTACTTC.

In its sample, this clone was seen once. The DNA of the CDR3 is TGTGCCAGCTCACCACCGGAGGTTGGCTACGAGCAGTACTTC. It codes for CASSPPEVGYEQYF. The chain couples TRBV18 to TRBJ2-7; maybe TRBD2 (5 bases). CDR1 and CDR2 from the germline V gene are KGHSH and LQKENI. The CDR3 sequence is 14 residues long. Trimming removed 0 bases at V and 3 bases at J, with 9 bases between.

The V gene is TRBV7-9, the J gene TRBJ2-5; D is possibly TRBD2 (6 bases). Trimming cost V 6 bases and J 6 bases, with 20 bases left between them. Germline V gene data show CDR1 as SEHNR and CDR2 as FQNEAQ (reference sequence). This CDR3 region has 15 residues. Here the CDR3 reads CASSPNPSDLKTQYF. The CDR3, as DNA: TGTGCCAGCAGTCCGAACCCTAGCGATCTTAAGACCCAGTACTTC.

V is TRBV5-1 and J is TRBJ2-7, with D possibly being TRBD2 (6 bases). There are 14 residues in the CDR3. From germline, CDR1 is SGHRS and CDR2 YFSETQ. The V end lost 7 bases, the J end lost 2 bases, and 16 bases lay between the germline ends. The CDR3 bases are TGCGCCAGCTCATCCGGGACTGTAACCTACGAGCAGTACTTC. As protein: CASSSGTVTYEQYF.